Below, 6 T cell receptor beta chains from the same sample are listed, as sequenced in a study of T cell changes during pregnancy in multiple sclerosis. The repertoire was sequenced with immunoSEQ multiplex PCR; TCRdb's copy has only in-frame clones and lacks some. The sample consists of roughly 93,000 clones, under 95% of them appearing once. The sequences come from peripheral blood, collected in the first trimester of pregnancy. Receptor source: a female donor in good health, enrolled as a control in a pregnancy study.

The V call is TRBV18, the J call TRBJ1-3; D not certain. CDR1 is KGHSH and CDR2 is LQKENI in the germline V gene. The CDR3 loop spans 17 amino acids. V lost 2 bases to trimming and J lost 4 bases, with 18 bases between them. The CDR3 DNA follows: TGTGCCAGCTCACCAAGTGCACCATTCGGGAACGGAAACACCATATATTTT. Translating it yields CASSPSAPFGNGNTIYF.

V is TRBV6-6 and J is TRBJ2-3; TRBD1 aligns across 8 bases. The ends lost 2 bases at V and 3 bases at J; junction bases unmatched: 7. CDR3 size: 16 residues. CDR1 is MNHNY and CDR2 is SVGAGI in the germline V gene (reference sequence). The CDR3 DNA follows: TGTGCCAGCAGTTACCGTCGACAGGGGCTAACAGATACGCAGTATTTT. Amino acids: CASSYRRQGLTDTQYF.

The chain couples TRBV5-1 to TRBJ1-4, with D maybe TRBD1 (6 bases). This CDR3 region has 14 residues. Germline values: CDR1 SGHRS, CDR2 YFSETQ. Trimming left V 5 bases short and J 3 bases short, with 11 bases between. CDR3 DNA sequence: TGCGCCAGCAGACCTACAGGGTCTAATGAAAAACTGTTTTTT. Protein sequence: CASRPTGSNEKLFF.

The V call is TRBV7-2, the J call TRBJ2-1; D is perhaps TRBD2 (6 bases). This CDR3 spans 15 amino acids. V was cut by 4 bases and J by 0 bases, with 10 bases left in between. Germline V gene lookup returns CDR1 SGHTA and CDR2 FQGNSA. CDR3 DNA sequence: TGTGCCAGCAGCTCATTGGGGGGCTCCTACAATGAGCAGTTCTTC. It translates to CASSSLGGSYNEQFF.

This clone came up once. The genes are TRBV11-3 and TRBJ2-2, with 8 nucleotides matching TRBD1. This CDR3 region has 16 residues. V trimming: 1 base; J trimming: 5 bases; junction bases outside the gene matches: 6. Germline-derived CDR1 and CDR2 are SGHNT and YENEEA. The CDR3 here is CASSLGGTGPTGELFF. The CDR3 coding sequence is TGTGCCAGCAGCTTAGGGGGGACAGGCCCGACCGGGGAGCTGTTTTTT.

This sequence joins TRBV7-9 and TRBJ1-2, with no clear D. V lost 5 bases to trimming and J lost 1 base, with 17 bases between them. Per germline, CDR1 SEHNR and CDR2 FQNEAQ (reference sequence). The CDR3 covers 16 residues. Written as DNA, the CDR3 is TGTGCCAGCAGCCCCATACAAGATCGGGGTAACTATGGCTACACCTTC. Amino acids: CASSPIQDRGNYGYTF.